The 29 T cell receptor beta chains presented below share a single source sample, sequenced in a study of metastatic and nonmetastatic thyroid tumors. No patient had received any treatment before thyroid surgery. TCRdb called clones again from the PCR reads with MiXCR. The sample holds 15,000 or so clones; approximately 14% are singletons and the top ten take around 15%. What was sequenced was blood. The receptors originated from a female donor with papillary thyroid cancer or a benign thyroid nodule (not recorded which). Some clones in this sample may be carry-over from other donors' samples.

A note on this clone: A read error is possible here, since a much larger clone lies one base away. The CDR3 carries no conserved terminal phenylalanine or tryptophan, so it likely arises from a read error. This chain links TRBV7-2 with TRBJ2-5, with 7 bases aligning to TRBD2. Germline V gene lookup returns CDR1 SGHTA and CDR2 FQGNSA. The CDR3 sequence is 16 residues long. Trimming took 2 bases from V and 4 from J; bases not matched to a gene: 10. As DNA, the CDR3 is TGTGCCAGCAGCTTACGGGGAGGGGTTTGGGGAGAGACCCAGTACTCC. Its translation: CASSLRGGVWGETQYS.

This clone was recorded a few times. The CDR3 DNA is TGCGCCAGCAGCTTGGAAGGCAGGACGGATTCACCCCTCCACTTT. As protein: CASSLEGRTDSPLHF. The rearrangement joins TRBV5-1 to TRBJ1-6; D not resolved. Germline assignment: CDR1 SGHRS and CDR2 YFSETQ. The CDR3 runs to 15 residues. V was pared by 0 bases and J by 8 bases, with 12 bases between.

For this clone: This may come from a read error, since a much larger clone is one base off. Within the sample, other DNA sequences also encode this same CDR3. This rearrangement joins TRBV5-1 to TRBJ2-5, with D perhaps being TRBD1 or TRBD2 (5 bases each). CDR1 and CDR2 (germline): SGHRS, YFSETQ. The CDR3 has 15 residues. In DNA, the CDR3 is TGCGCCAGCAGTTTGGGGCAGACTATCCAAGAGACCCAGTACTTC. Translated: CASSLGQTIQETQYF.

This clone has a count of ten or more. The V and J genes are TRBV2 and TRBJ2-1; 7 nucleotides match TRBD1. The CDR3 is 16 residues long. With 7 bases clipped from V and 5 bases from J, the junction kept 14 bases outside the gene matches. The germline V gene has CDR1 SNHLY and CDR2 FYNNEI. The CDR3: CASTGKGANLNNEQFF. As DNA, the CDR3 is TGTGCCAGCACCGGAAAGGGGGCCAACCTAAACAATGAGCAGTTCTTC.

This clone was seen many times. The rearrangement uses TRBV18 and TRBJ2-7, with D tentatively TRBD1 (5 bases). CDR3 size: 16 residues. The germline V and J ends were trimmed by 5 bases and 2 bases, with 19 bases remaining between them. The germline CDR1 and CDR2 sequences are KGHSH and LQKENI. The CDR3 DNA reads TGTGCCAGCTCATCTAAATCAGGGTTAGGTCCCTACGAGCAGTACTTC. Amino acid sequence: CASSSKSGLGPYEQYF.

This clone showed up many times. The chain uses TRBV4-1 and TRBJ1-5; D is unclear. This CDR3 is 15 amino acids long. Germline V gene sequence: CDR1 MGHRA, CDR2 YSYEKL. V lost 0 bases and J 5 bases, leaving 11 bases between the germline ends. CDR3 nucleotide sequence: TGCGCCAGCAGCCAAGATTACGCGCGGGATCAGCCCCAGCATTTT. Protein: CASSQDYARDQPQHF.

On this clone: This likely comes from a read error, as the CDR3 has no conserved phenylalanine or tryptophan at its end. The chain is built from TRBV6-1 and TRBJ2-3, with D perhaps TRBD1 (5 bases). Germline loops: CDR1 MNHNS, CDR2 SASEGT. V was pared by 7 bases and J by 3 bases, with 11 bases between. This CDR3 spans 13 amino acids. In DNA form, the CDR3 reads TGTGCCAGCACCTACCCAGGGACAGATACGCAGTATGGG. This gives the protein CASTYPGTDTQYG.

This clone turned up a few times. The chain joins TRBV27 to TRBJ1-1; D call uncertain. The CDR3 is 13 residues long. Germline V gene data show CDR1 as MNHEY and CDR2 as SMNVEV (reference sequence). Between the trimmed V and J ends, which lost 3 bases and 2 bases, there was a span of 7 bases. As DNA, the CDR3 is TGTGCCAGCAGTTTTTACGGTAACACTGAAGCTTTCTTT. This sequence encodes CASSFYGNTEAFF.

This clone was seen many times. V is TRBV19 and J is TRBJ1-2, with TRBD1 matching 10 bases. V gave up 6 bases and J gave up 8 bases; unmatched junction bases: 9. From germline, CDR1 is LNHDA and CDR2 SQIVND (reference sequence). The CDR3 runs to 14 residues. The CDR3 sequence is CASSQGQGNWGYTF. DNA of the CDR3: TGTGCCAGTAGCCAGGGACAGGGGAATTGGGGCTACACCTTC. Using reference TRBV19 and TRBJ1-2 for the parts outside the CDR3, the full variable domain is DGGITQSPKYLFRKEGQNVTLSCEQNLNHDAMYWYRQDPGQGLRLIYYSQIVNDFQKGDIAEGYSVSREKKESFPLTVTSAQKNPTAFYLCASSQGQGNWGYTFGSGTRLTVV.

This clone came up many times. J is TRBJ1-1 and V is TRBV11-1; 7 positions match TRBD1. In germline, CDR1 is SGHAT, CDR2 FQDESV (reference sequence). The CDR3 totals 13 residues. The trim removed 5 bases at V and 3 bases at J, leaving 3 bases unmatched. CDR3 region: CASSVTGYTEAFF. CDR3 DNA: TGTGCCAGCAGCGTGACAGGGTACACTGAAGCTTTCTTT.

At least ten counts were recorded for this clone. The chain combines TRBV6-1 with TRBJ2-5, with a tentative D call TRBD1 (6 bases). This CDR3 has 16 amino acids. The ends were cut back, 5 bases at V and 0 bases at J, with 16 bases in the middle. Germline CDR1 is MNHNS and CDR2 is SASEGT. CDR3 DNA sequence: TGTGCCAGCAGTCACCCTAAGGACAGAAACCAAGAGACCCAGTACTTC. Its protein product is CASSHPKDRNQETQYF.

By frequency in the sample, this clone is medium-sized (0.01 to 0.1%). The CDR3: CASSVKRGTTEAFF. CDR3 nucleotides: TGTGCCAGCAGTGTTAAGAGGGGGACCACTGAAGCTTTCTTT. The rearrangement joins TRBV6-1 to TRBJ1-1, with D possibly matching TRBD1 (6 bases). The CDR3 runs 14 residues. Germline CDR1 and CDR2: MNHNS and SASEGT. Trimming took off 4 bases at V and 4 bases at J, with 13 bases between the two ends.

About this clone: A single base separates this from a much larger clone, so it may be a read error. The chain joins TRBV4-1 to TRBJ2-1; no reliable D call. Germline CDR1 and CDR2: MGHRA and YSYEKL. The CDR3 spans 12 residues. CDR3 coding DNA: TGCGCCAGCAGCGACCTGGGGAATGAGGAGTTCTTC. Amino acid sequence: CASSDLGNEEFF.

This clone was seen only a few times. The chain carries TRBV20-1 and TRBJ1-1, with D possibly being TRBD1 (6 bases). Germline values: CDR1 DFQATT, CDR2 SNEGSKA (reference sequence). Trimming shortened V by 4 bases and J by 0 bases, and 12 bases separated the two germline ends. There are 14 residues in the CDR3. CDR3 coding DNA: TGCAGTGCTACGGACAGACCCATGAACACTGAAGCTTTCTTT. Protein product: CSATDRPMNTEAFF.

Only one count was recorded for this clone. At one end the junction does not follow the germline gene, possibly because of a read error. V is TRBV10-2 and J is TRBJ2-5; 10 nucleotides align to TRBD2. CDR1 is WSHSY and CDR2 is SAAADI in the germline V gene. CDR3 length equals 18 residues. The CDR3 DNA sequence: TGCTCCAGCAGTGCCGCGGGACTAGCGTGGGGGCAAGGAGAGACCCAGTACTTC. Translation: CSSSAAGLAWGQGETQYF.

This clone came up many times. The chain uses TRBV3-1 and TRBJ1-3, with D hard to call. The CDR3 is 16 amino acids. Between the trimmed V and J ends, which lost 0 bases and 3 bases, there was a span of 12 bases. Germline V gene lookup returns CDR1 LGHDT and CDR2 YNNKEL (reference sequence). CDR3 in amino acids: CASSQESAGYGNTIYF. The CDR3 bases are TGTGCCAGCAGCCAAGAGTCCGCGGGTTATGGAAACACCATATATTTT.

This clone was seen a few times. The chain is built from TRBV18 and TRBJ1-1; 11 bases line up with TRBD1. The germline V gene has CDR1 KGHSH and CDR2 LQKENI. The CDR3 length is 17 residues. V lost 3 bases, J lost 6 bases, and 12 bases stayed unmatched. This chain's CDR3 is CASSPTLGQGASAEAFF. The CDR3 region has the DNA TGTGCCAGCTCACCGACTCTAGGACAGGGGGCGAGTGCTGAAGCTTTCTTT.

This clone was detected many times. This rearrangement joins TRBV20-1 to TRBJ1-1, with 7 positions matching TRBD1. The length of the CDR3 is 14 residues. Trimming took 6 bases from V and 1 from J; bases not matched to a gene: 8. Germline CDR1 is DFQATT and CDR2 is SNEGSKA (reference sequence). Written as DNA, the CDR3 is TGCAGTGCCGGCCGGGACAGCGCGAACACTGAAGCTTTCTTT. Protein product: CSAGRDSANTEAFF.

The sample holds many counts of this clone. A much larger clonotype is one base distant, so this may be a read error. V and J are TRBV20-1 and TRBJ2-1; D gene uncertain. Trimming cost V 3 bases and J 5 bases, with 20 bases left between them. The CDR3 length is 16 residues. Germline CDR1 is DFQATT and CDR2 is SNEGSKA (reference sequence). The CDR3 region is CSARARVRAVHNEQFF. The CDR3 DNA reads TGCAGTGCTAGGGCCCGGGTACGGGCGGTTCACAATGAGCAGTTCTTC.

This clone occurred many times. The chain couples TRBV20-1 to TRBJ1-5; D is uncertain. The CDR3 has 13 amino acids. CDR1 and CDR2 from the germline V gene are DFQATT and SNEGSKA (reference sequence). Trimming took off 1 base at V and 6 bases at J, with 10 bases between the two ends. The CDR3 bases are TGCAGTGCTAGAGCGCCGGGAGGTCAGCCCCAGCATTTT. Its protein product is CSARAPGGQPQHF.

Many counts were recorded for this clone. The V call is TRBV3-1, the J call TRBJ2-1, with 9 bases that match TRBD1. The CDR3 has 15 residues. The V gene's germline CDR1 is LGHDT and CDR2 YNNKEL (reference sequence). With 1 base clipped from V and 8 bases from J, the junction kept 6 bases outside the gene matches. In nucleotides, the CDR3 is TGTGCCAGCAGCCAAGTGGGGACAGGGTGGTATGAGCAGTTCTTC. Encoded protein: CASSQVGTGWYEQFF.

This clone was counted once. The chain combines TRBV7-8 with TRBJ2-1, with 8 bases matching TRBD1. Trimming at V came to 4 bases and at J to 6 bases, leaving 5 bases not matched to a gene. This CDR3 comprises 14 residues. Germline CDR1 is SGHVS and CDR2 is FQNEAQ. The CDR3 reads CASSSDREANEQFF. For the CDR3, the DNA is TGTGCCAGCAGCTCGGACAGGGAGGCCAATGAGCAGTTCTTC.

There are a few counts of this clone. This may be a read error: a much more frequent sequence differs by one nucleotide. This sample includes further DNA sequences coding for the same CDR3. The chain joins TRBV6-1 to TRBJ1-1; D not certain. Per the germline V gene, CDR1 is MNHNS and CDR2 is SASEGT. The CDR3 has 14 amino acids. Trimming cost V 6 bases and J 6 bases, with 17 bases left between them. CDR3 residues: CASRASRRRAEAFF. CDR3 in DNA: TGTGCCAGCAGGGCTTCTCGTAGGAGGGCTGAAGCTTTCTTT.

This clone is deemed medium-sized. In nucleotides, the CDR3 is TGTGCCACCAGTGGGGACACCGACACCGGGGAGCTGTTTTTT. It translates to CATSGDTDTGELFF. This chain joins TRBV24-1 and TRBJ2-2, with D possibly matching TRBD1 (6 bases). This CDR3 contains 14 residues. CDR1 KGHDR and CDR2 SFDVKD come from the germline V gene. Trimming removed 5 bases from V and 3 bases from J, with 9 bases in between.

In its sample, this clone was seen many times. The chain recombines TRBV5-1 with TRBJ1-6, with D possibly TRBD1 on 5 matching bases. Germline lookup yields CDR1 SGHRS and CDR2 YFSETQ. Trimming pared 1 base from V and 6 bases from J, leaving 14 bases between. The CDR3 spans 16 residues. The DNA of the CDR3 is TGCGCCAGCAGCTTGTCCCCGGGGCAGAGTAATTCACCCCTCCACTTT. It codes for CASSLSPGQSNSPLHF.

This clone was detected ten times or more. This chain connects TRBV5-1 to TRBJ1-2; D gene uncertain. Germline V CDR1 and CDR2: SGHRS, YFSETQ. V dropped 5 bases and J dropped 0 bases, with 8 bases sitting between them. The CDR3 runs 13 residues. Here the CDR3 reads CASRGRPNYGYTF. The CDR3 nucleotides are TGCGCCAGCAGGGGCAGACCTAACTATGGCTACACCTTC.

This clone was recorded many times. The chain uses TRBV12-3 or TRBV12-4 and TRBJ1-1; D gene unclear. V was cut by 6 bases and J by 0 bases, with 14 bases left in between. The CDR3 has 15 amino acids. The CDR3 is CASRSPGKMNTEAFF. The CDR3 bases are TGTGCCAGCAGATCACCGGGGAAAATGAACACTGAAGCTTTCTTT.

This clone was detected a few times. Lacking the conserved final phenylalanine or tryptophan, this CDR3 likely reflects a read error. V and J are TRBV25-1 and TRBJ2-3; D not certain. The CDR3 covers 14 residues. Germline values: CDR1 MGHDK, CDR2 SYGVNS. The CDR3 sequence is CASSEPYGTDAQYL. The DNA of the CDR3 is TGTGCCAGCAGTGAACCCTACGGCACAGATGCGCAGTATCTT.

Many counts were recorded for this clone. J is TRBJ2-1 and V is TRBV20-1, with 12 bases aligning to TRBD2. With 0 bases clipped from V and 0 bases from J, the junction kept 12 bases outside the gene matches. The CDR3 consists of 20 residues. Germline-derived CDR1 and CDR2 are DFQATT and SNEGSKA (reference sequence). This CDR3 is CSARDRGGLAGSPSYNEQFF. Here the CDR3 DNA reads TGCAGTGCTAGAGATCGGGGTGGACTAGCGGGGAGCCCCTCCTACAATGAGCAGTTCTTC.